The clone carrying this TCR beta chain was detected ten times or more. These data are taken from a study of early T cells in non-severe SARS-CoV-2 infection. TCRdb redid the calling of the 5' RACE reads with MiXCR, one entry per CDR3 protein. The sample has tens of thousands of distinct CDR3 sequences, 4.6% seen once. Germline V gene sequence: CDR1 SGDLS, CDR2 YYNGEE. The V and J ends lost 0 bases and 5 bases respectively, with 14 bases between them. The CDR3 length is 15 residues. This TCR was sampled from an adult who was a healthcare worker with PCR-confirmed SARS-CoV-2 infection or an uninfected control (not recorded which). The sequencing input was whole blood. The chain recombines TRBV9 with TRBJ1-1; maybe TRBD1 (6 bases). The CDR3 reads CASSVDMGAYTEAFF. The DNA of the CDR3 is TGTGCCAGCAGCGTAGATATGGGGGCTTATACTGAAGCTTTCTTT.